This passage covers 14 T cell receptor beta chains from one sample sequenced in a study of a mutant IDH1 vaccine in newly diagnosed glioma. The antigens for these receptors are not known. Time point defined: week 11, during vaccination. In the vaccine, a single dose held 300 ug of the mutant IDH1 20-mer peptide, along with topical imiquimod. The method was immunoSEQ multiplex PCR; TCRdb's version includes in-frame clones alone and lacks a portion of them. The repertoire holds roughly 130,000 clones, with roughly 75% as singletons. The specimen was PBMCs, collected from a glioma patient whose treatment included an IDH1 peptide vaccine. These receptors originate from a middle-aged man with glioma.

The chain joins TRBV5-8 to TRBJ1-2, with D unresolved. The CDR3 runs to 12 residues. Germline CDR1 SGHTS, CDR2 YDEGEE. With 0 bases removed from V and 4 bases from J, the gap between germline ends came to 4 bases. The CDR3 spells CASSLGVYGYTF. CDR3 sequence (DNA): TGTGCCAGCAGCTTGGGGGTCTATGGCTACACCTTC. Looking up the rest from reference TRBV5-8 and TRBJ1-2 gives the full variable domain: EAGVTQSPTHLIKTRGQQATLRCSPISGHTSVYWYQQALGLGLQFLLWYDEGEERNRGNFPPRFSGRQFPNYSSELNVNALELEDSALYLCASSLGVYGYTFGSGTRLTVV.

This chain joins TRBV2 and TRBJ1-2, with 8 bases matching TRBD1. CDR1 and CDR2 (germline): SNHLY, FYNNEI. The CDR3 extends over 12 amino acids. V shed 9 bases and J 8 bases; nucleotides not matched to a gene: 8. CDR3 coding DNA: TGTGCCAGAGCAGGGGGCGCGAGGGGCTACACCTTC. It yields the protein CARAGGARGYTF.

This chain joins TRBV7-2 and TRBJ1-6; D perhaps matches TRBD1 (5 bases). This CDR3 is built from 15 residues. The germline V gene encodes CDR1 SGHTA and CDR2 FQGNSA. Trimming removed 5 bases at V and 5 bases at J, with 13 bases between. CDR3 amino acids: CASSPIGGNNSPLHF. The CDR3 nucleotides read TGTGCCAGCAGCCCCATCGGGGGGAATAATTCACCCCTCCACTTT. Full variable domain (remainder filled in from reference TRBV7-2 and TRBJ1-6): GAGVSQSPSNKVTEKGKDVELRCDPISGHTALYWYRQSLGQGLEFLIYFQGNSAPDKSGLPSDRFSAERTGGSVSTLTIQRTQQEDSAVYLCASSPIGGNNSPLHFGNGTRLTVT.

CDR3 sequence reads: CASSSLRGSGYEQYF. CDR3 in DNA: TGTGCCAGCAGCTCCCTTAGGGGTTCCGGCTACGAGCAGTACTTC. This sequence joins TRBV5-8 and TRBJ2-7, with D perhaps TRBD1 (5 bases). The CDR3 is made up of 15 amino acids. The germline CDR1 and CDR2 sequences are SGHTS and YDEGEE. The V gene lost 3 bases and the J gene lost 3 bases, with 16 bases spanning the gap.

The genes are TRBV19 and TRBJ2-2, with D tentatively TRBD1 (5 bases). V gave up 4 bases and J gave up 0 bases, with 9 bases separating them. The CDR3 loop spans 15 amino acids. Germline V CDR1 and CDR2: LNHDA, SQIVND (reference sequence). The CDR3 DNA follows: TGTGCCAGTAGTACACAGGCCACGAACACCGGGGAGCTGTTTTTT. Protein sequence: CASSTQATNTGELFF.

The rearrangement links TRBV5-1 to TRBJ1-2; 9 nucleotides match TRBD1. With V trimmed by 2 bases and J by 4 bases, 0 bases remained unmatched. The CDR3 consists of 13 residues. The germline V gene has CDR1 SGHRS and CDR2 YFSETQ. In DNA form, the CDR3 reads TGCGCCAGCAGCTTACAGGGGGCCTATGGCTACACCTTC. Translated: CASSLQGAYGYTF.

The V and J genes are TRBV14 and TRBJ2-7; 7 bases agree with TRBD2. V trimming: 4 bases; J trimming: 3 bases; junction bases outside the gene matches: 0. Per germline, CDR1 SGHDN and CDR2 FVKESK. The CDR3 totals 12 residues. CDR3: CASSRTSYEQYF. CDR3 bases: TGTGCCAGCAGCCGGACTAGCTACGAGCAGTACTTC.

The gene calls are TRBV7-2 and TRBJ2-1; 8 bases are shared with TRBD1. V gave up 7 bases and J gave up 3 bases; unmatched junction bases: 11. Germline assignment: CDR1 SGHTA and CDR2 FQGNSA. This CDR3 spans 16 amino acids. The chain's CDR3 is CASNVGWDRLYNEQFF. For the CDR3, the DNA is TGTGCCAGCAACGTCGGATGGGACAGGCTCTACAATGAGCAGTTCTTC.

Here the CDR3 reads CASSLRGGTGAGANVLTF. The CDR3 region has the DNA TGTGCCAGCTCACTAAGAGGTGGGACTGGGGCTGGGGCCAACGTCCTGACTTTC. The rearrangement joins TRBV18 to TRBJ2-6; possibly TRBD2 for D (6 bases). This CDR3 comprises 18 residues. The ends were cut back, 4 bases at V and 2 bases at J, with 18 bases in the middle. In germline, CDR1 is KGHSH, CDR2 LQKENI.

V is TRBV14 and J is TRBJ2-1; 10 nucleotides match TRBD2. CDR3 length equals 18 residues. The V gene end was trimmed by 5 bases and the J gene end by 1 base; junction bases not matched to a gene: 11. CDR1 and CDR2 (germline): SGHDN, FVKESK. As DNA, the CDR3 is TGTGCCAGCAGCGATCAGACGACTAGCGGGCTGTCCTACAATGAGCAGTTCTTC. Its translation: CASSDQTTSGLSYNEQFF.

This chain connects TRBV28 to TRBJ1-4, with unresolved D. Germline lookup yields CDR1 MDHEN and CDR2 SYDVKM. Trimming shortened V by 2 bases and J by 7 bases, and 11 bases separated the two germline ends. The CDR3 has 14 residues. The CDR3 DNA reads TGTGCCAGCAGTTTACCGGGGTGGGGTGAAAAACTGTTTTTT. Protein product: CASSLPGWGEKLFF.

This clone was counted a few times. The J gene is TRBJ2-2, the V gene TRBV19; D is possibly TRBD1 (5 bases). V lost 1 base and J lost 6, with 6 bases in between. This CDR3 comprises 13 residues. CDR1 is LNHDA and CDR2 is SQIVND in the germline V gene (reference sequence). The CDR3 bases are TGTGCCAGTAGTATAGCCAGGGCCGGGGAGCTGTTTTTT. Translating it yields CASSIARAGELFF.

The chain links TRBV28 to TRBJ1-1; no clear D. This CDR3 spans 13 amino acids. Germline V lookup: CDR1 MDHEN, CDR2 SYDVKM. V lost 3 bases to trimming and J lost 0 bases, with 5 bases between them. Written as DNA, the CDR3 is TGTGCCAGCAGTTTCCCATTGAACACTGAAGCTTTCTTT. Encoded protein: CASSFPLNTEAFF.

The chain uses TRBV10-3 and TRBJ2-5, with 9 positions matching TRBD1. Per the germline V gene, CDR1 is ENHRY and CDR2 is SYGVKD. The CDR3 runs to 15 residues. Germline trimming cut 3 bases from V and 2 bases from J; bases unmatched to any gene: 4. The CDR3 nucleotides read TGTGCCATCAGTGATGGACAGGGGCATCAAGAGACCCAGTACTTC. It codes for CAISDGQGHQETQYF.